This T cell receptor beta chain originates from a study of CD8 T cells in Susac syndrome (dated by TCRdb to between 2018 and 2021). Context from the whole study: The study used repertoire sequencing to test whether antigen drove CD8+ T cell activation and differentiation in Susac syndrome. Paper-wide results and their limitations: The number of individuals in the TCR sequencing and HLA analysis was acknowledged as relatively small.

High-throughput TCR beta sequencing profiled peripheral blood CD8+ and CD4+ T cells from healthy donors, Susac syndrome patients and multiple sclerosis patients. The healthy donors served as controls matched for age and sex. Bulk CD8+ and CD4+ T cells were purified by magnetic negative isolation, whereas CD8+ TEMRA cells were enriched by FACS. Blood was collected in EDTA tubes and processed within 24 hours, with PBMCs isolated through density gradient centrifugation. PBMCs intended for TCR sequencing were cryopreserved in liquid nitrogen and were subsequently thawed in a 37 degrees C water bath. A purity of at least 90% was achieved for sorted or isolated CD4+, CD8+ and CD8+ TEMRA cells. Note on this clonotype: What this receptor recognizes is not known. Per-nucleotide qualities are absent, and no much larger clonotype sits a single base away.

At the junction V is shortened by 4 bases and J by 2 bases, with 3 bases in between. The CDR3 contains 12 residues, cysteine and phenylalanine counted. Kept here is only the CDR3 DNA, which spans 36 bases and is read in frame from base 1. As encoded in the germline V gene (reference sequence), CDR1 is DFQATT while CDR2 is SNEGSKA. RNA was extracted using the RNeasy kit, and roughly 0.45 to 1 microgram was reverse transcribed with random hexamers. The immunoSEQ multiplex PCR assay, which covers 54 Vbeta and 13 Jbeta segments, was used to amplify TCR beta CDR3 regions. To correct PCR amplification bias, a synthetic template baseline was used for both primer optimization and computational correction. From the authors' description of their analysis: Reads were assigned to V, D and J genes according to IMGT and analyzed in immunoSEQ Analyzer, with only productive sequences retained. To calculate clonality, Shannon entropy was normalized by log2 of the number of productive unique sequences and then subtracted from one. Public and private clones were assessed among the 100 most prevalent clones of each patient and control. Clones were defined as Susac-specific if absent from the healthy and MS cohorts, from 1052 published viral clones and from other ImmuneACCESS disease sequences. In TCRdb, the public reads were trimmed at Q25 with fastp and aligned with MiXCR, with productive beta chains retained. One record per CDR3 amino acid sequence lists the most common genes and DNA. The V and J calls here are based on TCRdb, not the publication. The sample table holds about 210,000 distinct CDR3 sequences, of which roughly 95% were seen once. About 0.1% of the sample rests with the top ten.

This TCR came from a human donor in good health. Rearrangement joined TRBV20-1 to TRBJ2-6; no D segment can be confidently identified. The sample consisted of CD4+ T cells from PBMCs. The DNA sequence is given as TGCAGTGCTATAGCTGGGGCCAACGTCCTGACTTTC. Its translation reads: CSAIAGANVLTF.